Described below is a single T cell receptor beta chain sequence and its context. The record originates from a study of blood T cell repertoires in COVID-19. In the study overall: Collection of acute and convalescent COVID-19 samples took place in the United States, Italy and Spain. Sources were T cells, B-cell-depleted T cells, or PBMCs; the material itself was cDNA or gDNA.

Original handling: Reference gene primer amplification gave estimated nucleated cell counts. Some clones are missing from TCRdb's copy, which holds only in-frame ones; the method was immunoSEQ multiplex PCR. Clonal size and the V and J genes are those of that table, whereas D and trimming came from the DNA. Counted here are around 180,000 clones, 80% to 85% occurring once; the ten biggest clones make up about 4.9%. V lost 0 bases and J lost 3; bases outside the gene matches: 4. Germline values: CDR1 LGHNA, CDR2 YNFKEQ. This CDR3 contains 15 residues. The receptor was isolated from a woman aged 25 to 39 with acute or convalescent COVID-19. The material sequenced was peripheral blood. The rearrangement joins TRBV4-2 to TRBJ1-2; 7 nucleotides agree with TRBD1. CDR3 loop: CASSQDFQGDYGYTF. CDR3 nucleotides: TGTGCCAGCAGCCAAGATTTCCAGGGGGACTATGGCTACACCTTC.